This TCR beta chain was sequenced in a study of blood T cells in healthy people across ages. Then a second PCR, running about 6 to 11 cycles, was carried out with a sample-barcoded 5' primer and a J-beta primer mix. TCRdb re-analysed the 5' RACE reads in MiXCR, keeping a single row per CDR3 protein. The data hold roughly 1,500,000 distinct CDR3 sequences, with around 39% observed a single time. CDR3 length equals 14 residues. V dropped 4 bases and J dropped 1 base, with 10 bases sitting between them. Germline CDR1 is MNHEY and CDR2 is SMNVEV (reference sequence). Sequenced material: blood. The chain uses TRBV27 and TRBJ1-1; D uncertain. The TCR was taken from a woman under 30 in good health. CDR3 DNA sequence: TGTGCCAGCAGTTGGCGGGGAGGGAACACTGAAGCTTTCTTT. Its protein is CASSWRGGNTEAFF.